One and the same sample provided the 7 T cell receptor beta chains below, sequenced in a study of early stage breast cancer tumors. Method: immunoSEQ multiplex PCR; TCRdb's copy keeps in-frame clones and lacks some. The table records 70,000 or so clones, 80% of them present only once. Sequenced sample: blood. These receptors originate from a person aged 35 to 50 with breast cancer.

The V gene is TRBV19, the J gene TRBJ2-2; maybe TRBD2 (5 bases). Germline-derived CDR1 and CDR2 are LNHDA and SQIVND (reference sequence). The CDR3 runs 16 residues. With 5 bases removed from V and 4 bases from J, the gap between germline ends came to 17 bases. For the CDR3, the DNA is TGTGCCAGTAGTTTACGAGGGTTATCAGGCACCGGGGAGCTGTTTTTT. This translates into CASSLRGLSGTGELFF.

CDR3 in amino acids: CASSPGDGSFYEQYF. DNA for the CDR3: TGTGCCAGCAGCCCCGGGGATGGGTCCTTTTACGAGCAGTACTTC. The chain uses TRBV27 and TRBJ2-7; D possibly corresponds to TRBD2 (5 bases). Trimming shortened V by 6 bases and J by 4 bases, and 19 bases separated the two germline ends. The CDR3 length is 15 residues. Germline V lookup: CDR1 MNHEY, CDR2 SMNVEV (reference sequence).

This clone was recorded once. This sequence joins TRBV27 and TRBJ1-2; D is perhaps TRBD1 (6 bases). This CDR3 contains 13 residues. Trimming left V 5 bases short and J 4 bases short, with 11 bases between. Germline loops: CDR1 MNHEY, CDR2 SMNVEV (reference sequence). Here the CDR3 reads CASSVRGGYGYTF. In nucleotides, the CDR3 is TGTGCCAGCAGTGTCAGGGGCGGCTATGGCTACACCTTC.

This clone was counted once. V and J are TRBV25-1 and TRBJ2-7, with D possibly being TRBD1 (6 bases). V lost 4 bases to trimming and J lost 5 bases, with 18 bases between them. From germline, CDR1 is MGHDK and CDR2 SYGVNS. The CDR3 loop spans 15 amino acids. The CDR3 DNA sequence: TGTGCCAGCAGTGGCCTCAGGGGAATGAAGAACGAGCAGTACTTC. Protein: CASSGLRGMKNEQYF.

This clone was recorded a few times. This chain links TRBV9 with TRBJ2-7, with 8 positions matching TRBD2. Germline values: CDR1 SGDLS, CDR2 YYNGEE. V was pared by 0 bases and J by 7 bases, with 3 bases of the junction left unmatched. This CDR3 has 13 residues. Here the CDR3 reads CASSVAPGGEQYF. CDR3 DNA: TGTGCCAGCAGCGTAGCCCCGGGAGGGGAGCAGTACTTC.

This clone was counted ten times or more. The chain carries TRBV7-9 and TRBJ1-5; a possible D gene is TRBD1 (6 bases). CDR1 and CDR2 (germline): SEHNR, FQNEAQ (reference sequence). The CDR3 covers 12 residues. V was cut by 8 bases and J by 7 bases, with 12 bases left in between. The DNA of the CDR3 is TGTGCCAGCGGAACAGGGAACCAGCCCCAGCATTTT. As protein: CASGTGNQPQHF.

The rearrangement links TRBV6-6 to TRBJ1-2; TRBD1 aligns across 7 bases. V shed 6 bases and J 7 bases; nucleotides not matched to a gene: 8. Germline V gives CDR1 MNHNY, CDR2 SVGAGI (reference sequence). The CDR3 covers 13 residues. CDR3 DNA: TGTGCCAGCAGGTACACAGGGGTTACTGGCTACACCTTC. Its translation: CASRYTGVTGYTF.